The sequence of this T cell receptor beta chain was determined in a study of cytomegalovirus exposure and HLA in healthy donors. Study-wide background: Most donors, less than 85% of over 300 genotyped, fell in the Caucasian-associated ancestry cluster.

The PCR contained 60 Vbeta and 13 Jbeta primers. Sequenced by immunoSEQ multiplex PCR; TCRdb stores in-frame clones only, minus some. The table has some 110,000 clones, just under 75% seen once. Every donor was a healthy person donating bone marrow. Germline lookup yields CDR1 SNHLY and CDR2 FYNNEI. The CDR3 loop spans 12 amino acids. Trimming removed 5 bases at V and 2 bases at J, with 7 bases between. The sequencing input was PBMCs. The clonotype was recovered from a man in his sixties in good health and CMV-seropositive. This chain uses TRBV2 with TRBJ2-7; a weak D match, TRBD2 (5 bases). CDR3 residues: CASSTGAYEQYF. CDR3 DNA sequence: TGTGCCAGCAGTACCGGGGCCTACGAGCAGTACTTC.